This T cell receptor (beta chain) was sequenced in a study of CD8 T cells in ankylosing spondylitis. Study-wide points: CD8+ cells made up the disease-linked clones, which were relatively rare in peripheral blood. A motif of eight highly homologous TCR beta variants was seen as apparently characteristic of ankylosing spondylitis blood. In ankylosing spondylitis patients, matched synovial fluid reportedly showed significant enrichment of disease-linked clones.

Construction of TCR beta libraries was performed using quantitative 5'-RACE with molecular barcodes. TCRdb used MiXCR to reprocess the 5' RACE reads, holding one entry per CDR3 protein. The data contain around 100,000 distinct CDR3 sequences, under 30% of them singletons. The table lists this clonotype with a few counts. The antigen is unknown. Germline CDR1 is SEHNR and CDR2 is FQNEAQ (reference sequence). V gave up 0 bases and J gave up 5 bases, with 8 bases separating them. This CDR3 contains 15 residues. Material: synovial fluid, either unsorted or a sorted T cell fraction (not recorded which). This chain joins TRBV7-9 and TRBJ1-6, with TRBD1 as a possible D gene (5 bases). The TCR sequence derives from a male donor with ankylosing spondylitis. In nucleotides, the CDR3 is TGTGCCAGCAGCTTAGCCCAGGGAGATAATTCACCCCTCCACTTT. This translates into CASSLAQGDNSPLHF.